What follows is one TCR beta chain and its context. No antigen is known for it. Produced via immunoSEQ multiplex PCR; TCRdb's table is partial and in-frame only. The repertoire holds 77,000 or so clones, with roughly 90% as singletons. This entry belongs to a study of T cell responses to AZD1222 COVID-19 vaccine. General study findings and limits: Vaccination with two AZD1222 doses was followed by a rise in Spike-specific TCR breadth and depth. The donor cohort was predominantly white British with a female majority, and clonal diversity may have been underestimated. Baseline seropositives among AZD1222 recipients totaled only five or six.

Trimming stripped 5 bases from V and 8 bases from J, with 18 bases between. CDR1 and CDR2 from the germline V gene are SQVTM and ANQGSEA. This CDR3 has 13 amino acids. This specimen consisted of peripheral blood, obtained 28 days after the second AZD1222 dose. This chain uses TRBV29-1 with TRBJ1-2; D is unresolved. The sequence came from an adult who received the AZD1222 COVID-19 vaccine. The CDR3, as DNA: TGCAGCGTTTCACACCCTAGTAAGGCGGGCTACACCTTC. Translated: CSVSHPSKAGYTF.